This TCR beta chain is drawn from a study of metastatic and nonmetastatic thyroid tumors. The entire patient cohort was treatment-naive prior to thyroid surgery. The CDR3 runs to 12 residues. The V end was cut by 8 bases, the J end by 10 bases, with 15 bases between. Many counts were recorded for this clone. MiXCR re-clonotyped the PCR reads for TCRdb. Of about 45,000 clones listed, less than 5% are singletons. Sequencing was carried out using blood. The genes are TRBV12-3 or TRBV12-4 and TRBJ2-1, with D perhaps assigned TRBD1 or TRBD2 (6 bases each). The TCR sequence derives from a female donor with papillary thyroid cancer or a benign thyroid nodule (not recorded which). Some clones in this sample may be carry-over from other donors' samples. CDR3 nucleotide sequence: TGTGCCAGCGGATCCAGGGGAGGAGAGCAGTTCTTC. Amino acid sequence: CASGSRGGEQFF.